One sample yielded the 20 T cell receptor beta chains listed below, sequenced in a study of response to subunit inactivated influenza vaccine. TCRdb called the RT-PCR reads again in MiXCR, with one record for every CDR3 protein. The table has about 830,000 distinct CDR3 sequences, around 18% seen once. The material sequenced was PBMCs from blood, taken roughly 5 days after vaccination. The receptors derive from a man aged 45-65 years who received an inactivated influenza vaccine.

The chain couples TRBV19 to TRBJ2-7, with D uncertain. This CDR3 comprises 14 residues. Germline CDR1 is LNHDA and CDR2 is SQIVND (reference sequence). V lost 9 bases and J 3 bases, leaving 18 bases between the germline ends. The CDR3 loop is CARSVWGEVYEQYF. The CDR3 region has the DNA TGTGCCAGAAGCGTTTGGGGTGAGGTCTACGAGCAGTACTTC.

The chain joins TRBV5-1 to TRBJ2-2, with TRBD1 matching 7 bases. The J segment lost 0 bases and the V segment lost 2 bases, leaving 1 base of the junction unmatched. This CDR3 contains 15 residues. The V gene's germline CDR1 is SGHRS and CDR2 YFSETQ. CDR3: CASSFDRANTGELFF. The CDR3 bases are TGCGCCAGCAGCTTTGACAGGGCGAACACCGGGGAGCTGTTTTTT.

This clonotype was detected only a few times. The CDR3, as DNA: TGCGCCAGCAGCTTGGGTCCGGAGGGGAACATTCAGTACTTC. As protein: CASSLGPEGNIQYF. The chain has TRBV5-1 and TRBJ2-4; tentative D call: TRBD2 (6 bases). V was cut by 0 bases and J by 7 bases, with 11 bases left in between. This CDR3 has 14 amino acids. Per the germline V gene, CDR1 is SGHRS and CDR2 is YFSETQ.

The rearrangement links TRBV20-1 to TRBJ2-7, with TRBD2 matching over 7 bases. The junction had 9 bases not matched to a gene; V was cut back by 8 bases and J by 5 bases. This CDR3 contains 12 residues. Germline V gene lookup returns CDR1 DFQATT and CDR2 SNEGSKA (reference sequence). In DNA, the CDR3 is TGCAGTACTCAGCGGGGTTTGGACGAGCAGTACTTC. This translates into CSTQRGLDEQYF.

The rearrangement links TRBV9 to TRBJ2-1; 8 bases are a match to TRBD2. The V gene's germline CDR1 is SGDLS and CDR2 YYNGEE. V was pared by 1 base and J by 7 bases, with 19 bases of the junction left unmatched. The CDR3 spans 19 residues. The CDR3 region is CASSVMAAGASPPLNEQFF. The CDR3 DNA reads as TGTGCCAGCAGCGTAATGGCAGCGGGAGCCTCTCCTCCACTAAATGAGCAGTTCTTC.

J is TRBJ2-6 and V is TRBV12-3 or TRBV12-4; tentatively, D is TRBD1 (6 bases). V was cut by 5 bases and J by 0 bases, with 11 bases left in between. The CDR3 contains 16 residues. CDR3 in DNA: TGTGCCAGCAGTCGACAGGCGCTCTCTGGGGCCAACGTCCTGACTTTC. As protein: CASSRQALSGANVLTF.

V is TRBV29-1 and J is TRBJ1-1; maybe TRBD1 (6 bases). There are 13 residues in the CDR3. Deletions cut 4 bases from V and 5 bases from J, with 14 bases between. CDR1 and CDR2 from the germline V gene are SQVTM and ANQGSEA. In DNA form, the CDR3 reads TGCAGCGTTGGGGCGGGGGGGGCTACTGAAGCTTTCTTT. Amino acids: CSVGAGGATEAFF. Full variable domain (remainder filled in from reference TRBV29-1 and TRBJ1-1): SAVISQKPSRDICQRGTSLTIQCQVDSQVTMMFWYRQQPGQSLTLIATANQGSEATYESGFVIDKFPISRPNLTFSTLTVSNMSPEDSSIYLCSVGAGGATEAFFGQGTRLTVV.

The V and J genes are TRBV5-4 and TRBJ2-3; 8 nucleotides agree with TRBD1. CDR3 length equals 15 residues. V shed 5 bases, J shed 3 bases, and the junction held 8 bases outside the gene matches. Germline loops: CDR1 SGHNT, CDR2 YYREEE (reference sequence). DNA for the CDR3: TGTGCCAGCAGGCCGGACAGGGTCTTAACAGATACGCAGTATTTT. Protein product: CASRPDRVLTDTQYF.

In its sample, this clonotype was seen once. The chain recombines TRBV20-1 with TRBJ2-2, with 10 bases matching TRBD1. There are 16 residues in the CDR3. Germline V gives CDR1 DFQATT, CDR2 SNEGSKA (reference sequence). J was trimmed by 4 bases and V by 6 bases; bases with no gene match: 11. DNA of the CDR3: TGCAGTGCAAAGGGGGGGGGACAGGGGATCACCGGGGAGCTGTTTTTT. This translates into CSAKGGGQGITGELFF.

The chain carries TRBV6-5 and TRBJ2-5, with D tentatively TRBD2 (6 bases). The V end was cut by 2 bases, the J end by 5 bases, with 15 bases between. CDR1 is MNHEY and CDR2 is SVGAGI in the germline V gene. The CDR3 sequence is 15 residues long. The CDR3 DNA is TGTGCCAGCAGTTACGCGTTCGGGGGAATGGAGACCCAGTACTTC. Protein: CASSYAFGGMETQYF.

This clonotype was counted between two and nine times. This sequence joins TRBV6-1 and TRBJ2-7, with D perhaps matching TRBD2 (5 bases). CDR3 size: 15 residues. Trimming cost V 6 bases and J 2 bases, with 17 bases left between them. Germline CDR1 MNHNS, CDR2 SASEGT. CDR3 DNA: TGTGCCAGCAGGCTTAGCGCGAGTGGAGCCTACGAGCAGTACTTC. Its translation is CASRLSASGAYEQYF.

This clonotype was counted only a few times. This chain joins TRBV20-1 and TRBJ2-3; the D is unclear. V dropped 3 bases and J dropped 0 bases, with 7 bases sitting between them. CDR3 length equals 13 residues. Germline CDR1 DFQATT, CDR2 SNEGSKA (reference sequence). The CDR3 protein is CSARRISTDTQYF. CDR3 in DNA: TGCAGTGCTAGGCGAATAAGCACAGATACGCAGTATTTT.

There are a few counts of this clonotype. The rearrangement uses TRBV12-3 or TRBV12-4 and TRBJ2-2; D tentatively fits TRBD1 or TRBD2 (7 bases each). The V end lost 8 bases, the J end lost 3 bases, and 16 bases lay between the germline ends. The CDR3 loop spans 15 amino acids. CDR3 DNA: TGTGCCAGCGGTGAGGCAGGGGGGGACACCGGGGAGCTGTTTTTT. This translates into CASGEAGGDTGELFF.

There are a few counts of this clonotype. The CDR3 DNA sequence: TGCGCCAGCCAACTAGCGGGAGGCCTCTTGAACACCGGGGAGCTGTTTTTT. This sequence encodes CASQLAGGLLNTGELFF. V usage is TRBV5-1 and J usage is TRBJ2-2, with 12 positions matching TRBD2. V trimming: 7 bases; J trimming: 1 base; junction bases outside the gene matches: 8. The CDR3 is 17 amino acids. Germline-derived CDR1 and CDR2 are SGHRS and YFSETQ.

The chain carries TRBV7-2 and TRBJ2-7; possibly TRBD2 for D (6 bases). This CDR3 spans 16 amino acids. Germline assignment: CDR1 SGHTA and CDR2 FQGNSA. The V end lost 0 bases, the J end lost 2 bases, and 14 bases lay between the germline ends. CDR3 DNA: TGTGCCAGCAGCTTAGCGGACCGACTAGGTGCCTACGAGCAGTACTTC. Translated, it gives CASSLADRLGAYEQYF.

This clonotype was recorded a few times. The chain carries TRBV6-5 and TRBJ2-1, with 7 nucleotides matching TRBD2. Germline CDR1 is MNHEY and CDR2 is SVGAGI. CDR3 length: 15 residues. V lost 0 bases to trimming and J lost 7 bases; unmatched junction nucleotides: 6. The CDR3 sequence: CASSYSTGGGNEQFF. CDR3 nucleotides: TGTGCCAGCAGTTACTCGACGGGAGGAGGAAATGAGCAGTTCTTC.

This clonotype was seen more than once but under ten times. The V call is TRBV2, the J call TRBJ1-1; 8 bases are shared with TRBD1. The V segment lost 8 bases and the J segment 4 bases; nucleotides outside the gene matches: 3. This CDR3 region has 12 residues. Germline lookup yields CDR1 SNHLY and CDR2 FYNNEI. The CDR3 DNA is TGTGCCAGCGGGGACAGGCCCACTGAAGCTTTCTTT. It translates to CASGDRPTEAFF.

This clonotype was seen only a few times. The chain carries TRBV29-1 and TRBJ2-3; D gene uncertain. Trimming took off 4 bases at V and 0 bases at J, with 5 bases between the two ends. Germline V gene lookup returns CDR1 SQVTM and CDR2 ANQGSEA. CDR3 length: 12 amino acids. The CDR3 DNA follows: TGCAGCGTTGGGGTTAGCACAGATACGCAGTATTTT. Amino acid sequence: CSVGVSTDTQYF.

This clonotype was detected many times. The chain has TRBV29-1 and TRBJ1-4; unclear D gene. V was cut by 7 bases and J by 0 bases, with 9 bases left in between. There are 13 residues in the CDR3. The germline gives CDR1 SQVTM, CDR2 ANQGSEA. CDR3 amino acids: CSATGPTNEKLFF. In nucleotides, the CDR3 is TGCAGCGCTACCGGTCCAACTAATGAAAAACTGTTTTTT.

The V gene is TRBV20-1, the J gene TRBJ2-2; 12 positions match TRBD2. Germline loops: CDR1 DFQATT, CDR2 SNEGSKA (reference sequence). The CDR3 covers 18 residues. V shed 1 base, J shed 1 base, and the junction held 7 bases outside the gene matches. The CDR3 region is CSARGRLAGELNTGELFF. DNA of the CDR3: TGCAGTGCTAGAGGAAGACTAGCGGGAGAACTGAACACCGGGGAGCTGTTTTTT.